Shown below are 15 T cell receptor beta chains from a single sample sequenced in a study of blood T cell repertoires in COVID-19. Libraries were prepared by immunoSEQ multiplex PCR; TCRdb keeps only in-frame clonotypes and omits some of them. The data hold 150,000 or so clones, with approximately 80% observed a single time. Sequencing was performed on PBMCs or T cells enriched from blood (not recorded which). All receptors derive from a woman between 45 and 60 years old who had recovered from COVID-19.

This sequence joins TRBV20-1 and TRBJ1-2; D is ambiguous. The CDR3 loop spans 11 amino acids. The ends were cut back, 3 bases at V and 13 bases at J, with 15 bases in the middle. CDR1 and CDR2 from the germline V gene are DFQATT and SNEGSKA (reference sequence). CDR3 in amino acids: CSASWSGILTF. CDR3 DNA: TGCAGTGCTAGCTGGTCGGGGATCCTCACCTTC.

This sequence joins TRBV5-1 and TRBJ1-6, with D perhaps TRBD1 (5 bases). Trimming removed 5 bases at V and 6 bases at J, with 15 bases between. The CDR3 runs 15 residues. Germline V gives CDR1 SGHRS, CDR2 YFSETQ. CDR3 in amino acids: CASRPDGGGNSPLHF. The CDR3 DNA sequence: TGCGCCAGCAGGCCCGATGGGGGGGGTAATTCACCCCTCCACTTT.

This clone was seen only a few times. The V and J genes are TRBV19 and TRBJ2-1; 8 bases map to TRBD2. Trimming took 7 bases from V and 5 from J; bases not matched to a gene: 13. The germline V gene encodes CDR1 LNHDA and CDR2 SQIVND (reference sequence). This CDR3 contains 16 residues. This CDR3 reads CASTPLAGGRDNEQFF. As DNA, the CDR3 is TGTGCCAGTACCCCCCTGGCGGGGGGCCGCGACAATGAGCAGTTCTTC.

This clone was seen just once. V and J are TRBV7-2 and TRBJ2-4, with 7 nucleotides matching TRBD2. The CDR3 consists of 14 residues. V was pared by 3 bases and J by 7 bases, with 6 bases of the junction left unmatched. Germline V gene sequence: CDR1 SGHTA, CDR2 FQGNSA. The CDR3 DNA reads as TGTGCCAGCAGCTTTGGGGGACTATACAACATTCAGTACTTC. This encodes CASSFGGLYNIQYF. Full variable domain (outside the CDR3, taken from reference TRBV7-2 and TRBJ2-4): GAGVSQSPSNKVTEKGKDVELRCDPISGHTALYWYRQSLGQGLEFLIYFQGNSAPDKSGLPSDRFSAERTGGSVSTLTIQRTQQEDSAVYLCASSFGGLYNIQYFGAGTRLSVL.

V and J are TRBV2 and TRBJ1-3; TRBD1 might be the D (5 bases). This CDR3 spans 13 amino acids. Germline V gives CDR1 SNHLY, CDR2 FYNNEI. V lost 4 bases, J lost 7 bases, and 11 bases lay in between. The CDR3 sequence is CASSVGGYNTIYF. CDR3 sequence (DNA): TGTGCCAGCAGTGTGGGGGGGTACAACACCATATATTTT.

This clone was counted at least ten times. This sequence joins TRBV28 and TRBJ1-1, with 7 bases matching TRBD1. The CDR3 runs to 14 residues. Looked up from germline, CDR1 is MDHEN and CDR2 is SYDVKM. The V and J ends lost 6 bases and 5 bases, in that order; junction bases with no gene match: 9. CDR3 protein: CASSTPGQRTEAFF. The CDR3 DNA is TGTGCCAGCAGCACCCCGGGACAGAGAACTGAAGCTTTCTTT.

This chain uses TRBV10-3 with TRBJ1-5, with D maybe TRBD1 (5 bases). V lost 3 bases, J lost 4 bases, and 10 bases lay in between. The CDR3 has 14 residues. The V gene's germline CDR1 is ENHRY and CDR2 SYGVKD. CDR3 in DNA: TGTGCCATCAGTGATTGGGAGGGGAATCAGCCCCAGCATTTT. Translation gives CAISDWEGNQPQHF.

The chain combines TRBV25-1 with TRBJ1-1, with D maybe TRBD1 (5 bases). The CDR3 sequence is 15 residues long. Germline CDR1 and CDR2: MGHDK and SYGVNS. V lost 6 bases, J lost 0 bases, and 14 bases lay in between. The CDR3 DNA follows: TGTGCCAGCAGCACCTGGGACTTAATGAACACTGAAGCTTTCTTT. It is translated as CASSTWDLMNTEAFF.

The rearrangement uses TRBV15 and TRBJ1-2, with 8 bases that match TRBD1. The germline CDR1 and CDR2 sequences are LNHNV and YYDKDF (reference sequence). This CDR3 region has 16 residues. The V and J ends lost 0 bases and 7 bases, in that order; junction bases with no gene match: 10. CDR3 amino acids: CATSRDLAGGGLGYTF. The CDR3, as DNA: TGTGCCACCAGCAGAGATCTGGCAGGGGGCGGTCTTGGCTACACCTTC.

The chain uses TRBV3-1 (or the pseudogene TRBV3-2) and TRBJ2-3; the match to TRBD2 covers 11 bases. This CDR3 is built from 17 residues. The V gene's germline CDR1 is LGHDT and CDR2 YNNKEL (reference sequence). V dropped 6 bases and J dropped 2; count of bases not matched to a gene: 10. DNA for the CDR3: TGTGCCAGCAGTTCCCTTTTAGCGGGGGGGTTCACAGATACGCAGTATTTT. Protein: CASSSLLAGGFTDTQYF.

The chain links TRBV2 to TRBJ1-1, with D unclear. Trimming shortened V by 2 bases and J by 10 bases, and 8 bases separated the two germline ends. The germline gives CDR1 SNHLY, CDR2 FYNNEI. The CDR3 length is 11 residues. This CDR3 reads CASSELGLAFF. The CDR3 DNA sequence: TGTGCCAGCAGTGAATTGGGCTTAGCTTTCTTT.

The CDR3 sequence: CASSPIGTYEQYV. In DNA form, the CDR3 reads TGTGCCAGCAGCCCCATTGGCACCTACGAGCAGTACGTC. The chain recombines TRBV7-9 with TRBJ2-7, with no clear D. The CDR3 loop spans 13 amino acids. V lost 5 bases to trimming and J lost 2 bases, with 10 bases between them. Looked up from germline, CDR1 is SEHNR and CDR2 is FQNEAQ (reference sequence).

The chain combines TRBV29-1 with TRBJ2-1, with 7 bases fitting TRBD1. Germline CDR1 is SQVTM and CDR2 is ANQGSEA. This CDR3 has 15 residues. The trim removed 7 bases at V and 1 base at J, leaving 10 bases unmatched. CDR3: CSAQTGLGSYNEQFF. In nucleotides, the CDR3 is TGCAGCGCTCAGACAGGGCTGGGTTCCTACAATGAGCAGTTCTTC.

V and J are TRBV27 and TRBJ1-6; 8 bases match TRBD1. CDR1 is MNHEY, CDR2 SMNVEV, per germline (reference sequence). The CDR3 totals 14 residues. After removal of 5 bases from V and 9 bases from J, the junction contained 6 bases not matched to a gene. DNA for the CDR3: TGTGCCAGCAGTCGAGGACAGGGTGGTTCACCCCTCCACTTT. This codes for CASSRGQGGSPLHF.

The chain joins TRBV9 to TRBJ2-2; TRBD2 matches at 16 bases. The length of the CDR3 is 18 residues. Germline V gene sequence: CDR1 SGDLS, CDR2 YYNGEE. Trimming took 4 bases from V and 6 from J; bases not matched to a gene: 9. CDR3 DNA sequence: TGTGCCAGCAGCCCAACCTGGGGACTAGCGGGGGGGCCCGGGGAGCTGTTTTTT. Residues: CASSPTWGLAGGPGELFF.